The 27 T cell receptor beta chains below come from one sample, sequenced in a study of regulatory T cells in long-lasting Graves disease. Arm-PCR of CDR3 regions and iRepertoire HTBI primers were used to build TCR beta libraries. Using its own MiXCR run on the multiplex PCR reads, TCRdb lists one record per CDR3 protein. The sample yields approximately 470,000 distinct CDR3 sequences, less than 25% seen once. Regarding time point: persistent/refractory GD, antithyroid drugs over 5 years with positive TRAb. Construction of the TCR library relied on RNA isolated from PBMCs. The sample consisted of peripheral blood mononuclear cells (PBMCs), taken when the disease was refractory, from a patient treated with antithyroid drugs. The source is a female donor with Graves disease.

Ten or more counts support this clonotype. CDR3 region: CASRLAGLREQYF. The CDR3 region has the DNA TGTGCCAGCAGACTAGCGGGACTTCGGGAGCAGTACTTC. The rearrangement links TRBV12-3 or TRBV12-4 to TRBJ2-7, with 10 bases matching TRBD2. With V trimmed by 6 bases and J by 7 bases, 6 bases remained unmatched. The CDR3 length is 13 residues.

This clonotype was detected ten times or more. This chain links TRBV5-6 with TRBJ2-2, with 11 bases fitting TRBD2. This CDR3 is built from 17 residues. Germline V lookup: CDR1 SGHDT, CDR2 YYEEEE. V shed 3 bases and J 0 bases; nucleotides not matched to a gene: 4. CDR3 in DNA: TGTGCCAGCAGCTCCTGGACTAGCGGGCCGAACACCGGGGAGCTGTTTTTT. Protein sequence: CASSSWTSGPNTGELFF.

This clonotype was observed at least ten times. CDR3: CASSFEGSYNEQFF. The CDR3 DNA reads TGTGCCAGCAGTTTCGAGGGCTCCTACAATGAGCAGTTCTTC. The chain couples TRBV28 to TRBJ2-1; TRBD2 might be the D (5 bases). From germline, CDR1 is MDHEN and CDR2 SYDVKM. The CDR3 consists of 14 residues. Between the trimmed V and J ends, which lost 3 bases and 0 bases, there was a span of 6 bases.

The rearrangement links TRBV18 to TRBJ1-6; 9 bases are a match to TRBD1. The CDR3 totals 16 residues. Trimming cost V 3 bases and J 4 bases; bases outside gene matches: 4. Germline-derived CDR1 and CDR2 are KGHSH and LQKENI. Written as DNA, the CDR3 is TGTGCCAGCTCACCCAACGGACAGGGGTATAATTCACCCCTCCACTTT. Residues: CASSPNGQGYNSPLHF.

There are many counts of this clonotype. The rearrangement links TRBV3-1 to TRBJ1-6; a weak D match, TRBD1 (6 bases). This CDR3 has 16 amino acids. Trimming stripped 0 bases from V and 10 bases from J, with 16 bases between. The germline gives CDR1 LGHDT, CDR2 YNNKEL (reference sequence). The CDR3 DNA follows: TGTGCCAGCAGCCAAGATAGAACAGGGATAGGCTCACCCCTCCACTTT. Translated: CASSQDRTGIGSPLHF.

This chain links TRBV30 with TRBJ2-7; 9 bases are a match to TRBD2. V was clipped by 0 bases and J by 2 bases; unmatched bases: 5. The CDR3 loop spans 15 amino acids. Germline CDR1 GTSNPN, CDR2 SVGIG (reference sequence). CDR3 coding DNA: TGTGCCTGGAGTGTAGGGATAGCGGGAGCCTACGAGCAGTACTTC. This translates into CAWSVGIAGAYEQYF.

This clonotype was recorded at least ten times. This rearrangement joins TRBV6-1 to TRBJ1-5, with D tentatively TRBD1 (6 bases). The CDR3 has 15 residues. Germline V gene data show CDR1 as MNHNS and CDR2 as SASEGT. V was trimmed by 6 bases and J by 4 bases, leaving 16 bases between them. CDR3 loop: CASRRTGSRNQPQHF. The CDR3 region has the DNA TGTGCCAGCAGGAGAACAGGGAGCAGGAATCAGCCCCAGCATTTT.

This clonotype was seen at least ten times. A read error may produce the germline difference seen at one junction end. The V and J genes are TRBV28 and TRBJ2-7, with D hard to call. The CDR3 loop spans 14 amino acids. Germline V gene data show CDR1 as MDHEN and CDR2 as SYDVKM. DNA of the CDR3: TGTGCCAGCAGCCTCGTGGGGTTTTCCTCCGAGCAGTACTTC. Translated, it gives CASSLVGFSSEQYF.

The chain combines TRBV28 with TRBJ2-2; the D gene is possibly TRBD1 (7 bases). Trimming took 6 bases from V and 4 from J, leaving 12 bases between them. Germline V gives CDR1 MDHEN, CDR2 SYDVKM. The CDR3 runs 14 residues. The CDR3 reads CASRQGGGTGELFF. CDR3 bases: TGTGCCAGCAGGCAGGGGGGAGGCACCGGGGAGCTGTTTTTT. Filled out from reference TRBV28 and TRBJ2-2, the complete variable domain reads DVKVTQSSRYLVKRTGEKVFLECVQDMDHENMFWYRQDPGLGLRLIYFSYDVKMKEKGDIPEGYSVSREKKERFSLILESASTNQTSMYLCASRQGGGTGELFFGEGSRLTVL.

The rearrangement links TRBV28 to TRBJ2-3; weak D call: TRBD2 (6 bases). The CDR3 spans 16 residues. V shed 3 bases and J shed 6 bases, with 19 bases lying between them. Germline V gene sequence: CDR1 MDHEN, CDR2 SYDVKM. The CDR3 protein is CASSLGMTRASDTQYF. The DNA for the CDR3 is TGTGCCAGCAGTTTGGGCATGACTAGGGCAAGTGATACGCAGTATTTT.

At least ten counts were recorded for this clonotype. This chain links TRBV27 with TRBJ1-1; no clear D. The germline CDR1 and CDR2 sequences are MNHEY and SMNVEV (reference sequence). V was pared by 4 bases and J by 0 bases, with 6 bases between. The CDR3 is 13 amino acids. CDR3 protein: CASSYTVNTEAFF. Written as DNA, the CDR3 is TGTGCCAGCAGTTATACAGTGAACACTGAAGCTTTCTTT.

This clonotype was recorded many times. This chain links TRBV12-3 or TRBV12-4 with TRBJ2-5, with 9 bases lining up with TRBD1. Trimming at V came to 6 bases and at J to 5 bases, leaving 13 bases not matched to a gene. The CDR3 totals 16 residues. The CDR3 sequence: CASRTGTGLRMETQYF. As DNA, the CDR3 is TGTGCCAGCAGGACCGGGACAGGGCTTCGGATGGAGACCCAGTACTTC.

On this clonotype: A junction boundary mismatches the germline segment, possibly from a read error. The rearrangement uses TRBV6-1 and TRBJ2-7; D is unresolved. This CDR3 comprises 15 residues. CDR1 is MNHNS and CDR2 is SASEGT in the germline V gene. The CDR3 DNA reads TGTGCCAGCAGGGAAGAGGCAGGAGTCCCCTACGAGCAGTACTTC. Protein: CASREEAGVPYEQYF.

The sample holds a few counts of this clonotype. V usage is TRBV27 and J usage is TRBJ1-5; D is undetermined. This CDR3 has 13 residues. Trimming took 6 bases from V and 6 from J, leaving 12 bases between them. CDR1 MNHEY and CDR2 SMNVEV come from the germline V gene (reference sequence). CDR3: CASSTREFQPQHF. CDR3 coding DNA: TGTGCCAGCAGCACTCGGGAGTTTCAGCCCCAGCATTTT.

A few counts support this clonotype. V is TRBV12-3 or TRBV12-4 and J is TRBJ1-5; D is unresolved. V dropped 6 bases and J dropped 3 bases, with 12 bases sitting between them. The CDR3 totals 14 residues. The DNA for the CDR3 is TGTGCCAGCAGCCCCTGGGCCGACAATCAGCCCCAGCATTTT. Translating gives CASSPWADNQPQHF.

This clonotype was found many times. The V gene is TRBV12-3 or TRBV12-4, the J gene TRBJ1-2, with 9 positions matching TRBD1. The CDR3 consists of 16 residues. With 4 bases clipped from V and 5 bases from J, the junction kept 11 bases outside the gene matches. CDR3 in amino acids: CASSSSRTGERYGYTF. CDR3 bases: TGTGCCAGCAGTTCAAGCCGGACAGGGGAGAGGTATGGCTACACCTTC.

The chain has TRBV7-2 and TRBJ2-7, with 12 bases fitting TRBD2. With 5 bases clipped from V and 3 bases from J, the junction kept 5 bases outside the gene matches. Germline-derived CDR1 and CDR2 are SGHTA and FQGNSA. The CDR3 covers 15 residues. Written as DNA, the CDR3 is TGTGCCAGCAGCACGACTAGCGGGAGAATCTACGAGCAGTACTTC. Translation gives CASSTTSGRIYEQYF.

The V call is TRBV7-9, the J call TRBJ2-2, with no clear D. Germline V gene sequence: CDR1 SEHNR, CDR2 FQNEAQ (reference sequence). The germline V and J ends were trimmed by 3 bases and 7 bases, with 9 bases remaining between them. This CDR3 has 13 residues. In DNA, the CDR3 is TGTGCCAGCAGCTTCGGCGTTGACGGGGAGCTGTTTTTT. It specifies CASSFGVDGELFF.

This clonotype has a count of ten or more. The chain uses TRBV27 and TRBJ2-7, with a tentative D call TRBD2 (6 bases). The CDR3 length is 15 residues. Germline V gives CDR1 MNHEY, CDR2 SMNVEV (reference sequence). Trimming pared 6 bases from V and 3 bases from J, leaving 18 bases between. The CDR3 region is CASSPTWAGNYEQYF. CDR3 nucleotides: TGTGCCAGCAGCCCAACATGGGCGGGAAACTACGAGCAGTACTTC.

The chain combines TRBV5-1 with TRBJ1-4, with 10 bases fitting TRBD1. The V segment lost 6 bases and the J segment 8 bases; nucleotides outside the gene matches: 7. This CDR3 spans 14 amino acids. CDR1 is SGHRS and CDR2 is YFSETQ in the germline V gene. CDR3 in amino acids: CASTSGTGVEKLFF. As DNA, the CDR3 is TGCGCCAGCACCTCCGGGACAGGGGTCGAAAAACTGTTTTTT.

This clonotype has at least ten counts. The chain joins TRBV28 to TRBJ2-2; D unclear. The CDR3 sequence is 14 residues long. V lost 7 bases to trimming and J lost 2 bases, with 11 bases between them. Germline CDR1 and CDR2: MDHEN and SYDVKM. Written as DNA, the CDR3 is TGTGCCAGCACGGCAAGAACCAACACCGGGGAGCTGTTTTTT. Protein product: CASTARTNTGELFF.

CDR3 in amino acids: CASSQEGRANTGELFF. In DNA, the CDR3 is TGCGCCAGCAGCCAAGAGGGGCGCGCGAACACCGGGGAGCTGTTTTTT. The rearrangement joins TRBV4-1 to TRBJ2-2, with D tentatively TRBD1 (5 bases). Germline V CDR1 and CDR2: MGHRA, YSYEKL. The CDR3 is made up of 16 amino acids. Trimming took off 0 bases at V and 0 bases at J, with 8 bases between the two ends.

The V call is TRBV6-9, the J call TRBJ1-5, with D possibly TRBD1 on 6 matching bases. Germline V CDR1 and CDR2: MNHGY, SVAAGI. The CDR3 runs to 17 residues. The V end lost 3 bases, the J end lost 7 bases, and 22 bases lay between the germline ends. CDR3 coding DNA: TGTGCCAGCAGTTACGTCGCTTCAGGGGCCCCTGGGCAGCCCCAGCATTTT. Translated: CASSYVASGAPGQPQHF.

This clonotype was picked up many times. This rearrangement joins TRBV15 to TRBJ2-5, with D uncertain. V lost 0 bases and J lost 4, with 9 bases in between. This CDR3 spans 14 amino acids. Germline V gives CDR1 LNHNV, CDR2 YYDKDF (reference sequence). The CDR3 sequence: CATSRDKTAETQYF. CDR3 coding DNA: TGTGCCACCAGCAGAGATAAGACTGCAGAGACCCAGTACTTC.

This clonotype was detected ten times or more. This rearrangement joins TRBV28 to TRBJ1-1; tentatively, D is TRBD1 (6 bases). The CDR3 has 12 residues. The germline gives CDR1 MDHEN, CDR2 SYDVKM. Trimming took 3 bases from V and 7 from J, leaving 9 bases between them. CDR3 nucleotides: TGTGCCAGCAGTTTGGCGGACAGTGAAGCTTTCTTT. Translating gives CASSLADSEAFF.

The rearrangement links TRBV6-9 to TRBJ2-2; D is uncertain. CDR1 and CDR2 from the germline V gene are MNHGY and SVAAGI. The CDR3 is 12 residues long. Trimming shortened V by 1 base and J by 8 bases, and 5 bases separated the two germline ends. The DNA of the CDR3 is TGTGCCAGCAGTTATTTCCAGGGGGAGCTGTTTTTT. Protein: CASSYFQGELFF.

This clonotype turned up a few times. The rearrangement joins TRBV19 to TRBJ1-6, with TRBD1 as a possible D gene (5 bases). The V gene's germline CDR1 is LNHDA and CDR2 SQIVND (reference sequence). The CDR3 contains 14 residues. Trimming removed 1 base at V and 8 bases at J, with 9 bases between. CDR3 residues: CASSIGQRDSPLHF. CDR3 sequence (DNA): TGTGCCAGTAGTATAGGACAGCGGGATTCACCCCTCCACTTT.